Listed below are T cell receptor beta chains from one sample, sequenced in a study of breast tumors, draining lymph nodes, adjacent tissues. TCRdb processed the multiplex PCR reads anew with MiXCR; each CDR3 protein has one entry. The sample includes some 53,000 distinct CDR3 sequences, under 55% of them seen just once. Sample: breast tumor tissue. The receptor set was obtained from a female donor with breast cancer. Some clones in this sample may be carry-over from other donors' samples. Both conserved end residues are part of each CDR3. The D gene is left open where the match is weak. For some rows the clone size is stated as once, few or many, or as a class when expanded; others skip it.

j_call clone_size v_call d_call cdr3_aa cdr3_nt
TRBJ2-3 many TRBV7-2 . CASSLAYDGDTQYF TGTGCCAGCAGCTTAGCCTACGATGGGGATACGCAGTATTTT
TRBJ1-4 many TRBV4-2 . CASSQGNLRMNEKLFF TGTGCCAGCAGCCAAGGGAACCTCCGAATGAATGAAAAACTGTTTTTT
TRBJ2-3 . TRBV4-3 . CASSQGASRGDTQYF TGCGCCAGCAGCCAGGGCGCTAGCAGAGGAGATACGCAGTATTTT
TRBJ2-7 many TRBV7-3 . CASSPRGEYEQYF TGTGCCAGCAGCCCCCGGGGTGAATACGAGCAGTACTTC
TRBJ1-6 medium-sized TRBV6-6 TRBD1 CASRGTENSPLHF TGTGCCAGCAGAGGGACAGAGAATTCACCCCTCCACTTT
TRBJ2-2 . TRBV5-1 . CASGLATANTGELFF TGCGCCAGCGGCTTGGCAACAGCGAACACCGGGGAGCTGTTTTTT
TRBJ2-7 . TRBV12-5 . CASTESLGYEQYF TGTGCTAGCACGGAATCGTTGGGGTACGAGCAGTACTTC
TRBJ2-1 many TRBV5-1 TRBD1 CASSLAGTGGYNEQFF TGCGCCAGCAGCTTGGCCGGAACAGGGGGGTACAATGAGCAGTTCTTC
TRBJ2-1 many TRBV7-2 TRBD1 CASSFTTGNEQFF TGTGCCAGCAGCTTCACGACAGGGAATGAGCAGTTCTTC
TRBJ1-1 few TRBV20-1 . CSAVLEGDDLKAFF TGCAGTGCCGTGTTGGAGGGTGACGATCTGAAAGCTTTCTTT
TRBJ2-6 . TRBV7-9 TRBD1 CASSPPGTGNSGAHVLTF TGTGCCAGCAGCCCACCCGGGACAGGCAACTCTGGGGCCCACGTCCTGACTTTC
TRBJ2-7 . TRBV5-6 . CASSSADAVYEQYF TGTGCCAGCAGCTCGGCCGACGCGGTCTACGAGCAGTACTTC
TRBJ2-2 many TRBV14 . CASSQELPTNTGELFF TGTGCCAGCAGCCAAGAGTTACCAACGAACACCGGGGAGCTGTTTTTT
TRBJ1-1 once TRBV12-3/TRBV12-4 TRBD1 CASSSNGQGWNTKAFF TGTGCCAGCAGTTCCAACGGACAGGGTTGGAACACTAAAGCTTTCTTT
TRBJ2-5 many TRBV11-2 TRBD2 CASSYTSGQETQYF TGTGCCAGCAGCTATACTAGCGGCCAAGAGACCCAGTACTTC
TRBJ1-5 . TRBV10-3 TRBD1 CAISESAGGENQPQHF TGTGCCATCAGTGAGTCGGCAGGGGGCGAAAATCAGCCCCAGCATTTT
TRBJ1-6 many TRBV9 . CASSVKQFNSPLHF TGTGCCAGCAGCGTAAAACAGTTTAATTCACCCCTCCACTTT
TRBJ1-5 . TRBV7-9 . CASSQGLSYEQYFGPGGNQPQHF .
TRBJ2-2 many TRBV7-9 TRBD1 CASRPGQAGTGELFF TGTGCCAGCAGACCGGGACAGGCGGGCACCGGGGAGCTGTTTTTT
TRBJ1-4 once TRBV4-2 TRBD1 CASSQGTDRVNEELFF TGTGCCAGCAGCCAAGGGACGGACAGGGTTAACGAAGAACTGTTTTTT
TRBJ2-2 many TRBV19 . CASSIRGTTGELFF TGTGCCAGTAGTATAAGAGGGACGACCGGGGAGCTGTTTTTT
TRBJ2-7 many TRBV3-1 . CASSPPGSSEQYF TGTGCCAGCAGCCCCCCAGGCTCTTCCGAGCAGTACTTC
TRBJ1-3 . TRBV20-1 . CSASSYSGNTIYF TGCAGTGCTAGCAGCTACTCTGGAAACACCATATATTTT
TRBJ1-6 many TRBV5-1 . CASSYTAQGNSPLHF TGCGCCAGCAGTTATACCGCTCAGGGGAATTCACCCCTCCACTTT
TRBJ2-3 . TRBV9 . CASCGGTSTDTQYF TGTGCCAGCTGCGGTGGGACTAGCACAGATACGCAGTATTTT
TRBJ2-7 . TRBV2 TRBD1 CASSASRTSRQGNYEQYF TGTGCCAGCAGTGCCAGCAGAACCTCCCGACAGGGCAACTACGAGCAGTACTTC
TRBJ2-7 many TRBV20-1 . CSGSGGDTYEQYF TGCAGTGGAAGTGGGGGCGACACCTACGAGCAGTACTTC
TRBJ2-7 many TRBV11-2 . CASSLQPTRQTYEQYF TGTGCCAGCAGCTTACAGCCGACTCGACAAACCTACGAGCAGTACTTC
TRBJ1-1 . TRBV6-5 . CAGSKTNVGSEAFF TGTGCCGGCAGTAAAACCAACGTTGGATCTGAAGCTTTCTTT
TRBJ2-5 medium-sized TRBV7-8 TRBD2 CASSFSGAGGQETQYF TGTGCCAGCAGCTTCAGCGGGGCGGGAGGGCAAGAGACCCAGTACTTC
TRBJ1-2 . TRBV6-1 TRBD1 CASSQIAGPTGPGYTF TGTGCCAGCAGTCAAATCGCAGGACCGACAGGGCCTGGCTACACCTTC
TRBJ2-4 . TRBV5-8 TRBD1 CASSLAGTDKNIQYF TGTGCCAGCAGCTTAGCCGGGACAGATAAAAACATTCAGTACTTC
TRBJ1-5 once TRBV10-3 . CAIRATGYNEHAGWPQHF TGTGCCATCAGAGCGACTGGTTACAATGAGCATGCCGGTTGGCCCCAGCATTTT
TRBJ2-7 once TRBV10-3 . CAISDNRAGYGQHF TGTGCCATCAGTGATAACAGGGCGGGGTACGGGCAGCACTTC
TRBJ1-2 many TRBV5-5 . CASSLETAVFFYGYTF TGTGCCAGCAGCTTGGAGACAGCGGTCTTTTTTTATGGCTACACCTTC
TRBJ2-3 . TRBV7-9 . CASSLGGQVGNEQYF TGTGCCAGCAGCTTAGGTGGGCAGGTCGGCAATGAGCAGTATTTT
TRBJ1-5 many TRBV6-2/TRBV6-3 . CASSHSGGFGQPQHF TGTGCCAGCAGTCACTCGGGGGGGTTTGGTCAGCCCCAGCATTTT
TRBJ1-5 . TRBV2 . CASSKQGTRQPQHF TGTGCCAGCAGCAAACAGGGAACTCGGCAGCCCCAGCATTTT
TRBJ2-3 many TRBV20-1 . CSAESADTQYF TGCAGTGCAGAGTCGGCAGATACGCAGTATTTT
TRBJ2-5 . TRBV6-2/TRBV6-3 TRBD2 CASSYAASGRETQYF TGTGCCAGCAGTTACGCGGCTAGCGGCAGGGAGACCCAGTACTTC
TRBJ2-7 many TRBV2 TRBD2 CASSAGLAIEQYF TGTGCCAGCAGTGCTGGACTAGCAATTGAGCAGTACTTC
TRBJ2-5 once TRBV20-1 . CSARLGQGETQYF TGCAGTGCTAGACTCGGGCAGGGGGAGACCCAGTACTTC
TRBJ1-6 medium-sized TRBV12-3/TRBV12-4 . CASSPRDSPLHF TGTGCCAGCAGTCCGAGAGATTCACCCCTCCACTTT
TRBJ2-1 many TRBV6-4 . CASSDSGNDEQFF TGTGCCAGCAGTGACTCCGGGAACGATGAGCAGTTCTTC
TRBJ1-4 . TRBV18 . CASSRQREKLFF TGTGCCAGCTCACGGCAGCGAGAAAAACTGTTTTTT
TRBJ1-2 once TRBV12-3/TRBV12-4 . CASSKRRRGGGYTF TGTGCCAGCAGCAAAAGGAGGAGGGGGGGCGGCTACACCTTC
TRBJ1-6 medium-sized TRBV20-1 . CSASWQEGSPLHF TGCAGTGCTAGCTGGCAGGAGGGCTCACCCCTCCACTTT
TRBJ2-7 many TRBV5-1 . CASSFSGNPYEQYF TGCGCCAGCAGCTTTTCGGGAAATCCCTACGAGCAGTACTTC
TRBJ1-5 . TRBV7-2 . CASSLEGTSGQGNQPQHF TGTGCCAGCAGCTTAGAGGGGACTAGCGGGCAAGGGAATCAGCCCCAGCATTTT
TRBJ2-2 many TRBV5-5 TRBD2 CASGIAGGPSGELFF TGTGCCAGCGGTATAGCGGGAGGGCCCTCAGGGGAGCTGTTTTTT
TRBJ2-7 many TRBV14 TRBD2 CASSQGLAGVYEQYF TGTGCCAGCAGCCAGGGACTAGCGGGAGTTTACGAGCAGTACTTC
TRBJ2-7 . TRBV5-5 TRBD1 CASSFSGQGNEQYF TGTGCCAGCAGCTTTTCGGGACAGGGCAACGAGCAGTACTTC
TRBJ2-1 . TRBV6-1 . CASSGRDGGHNEQFF TGTGCCAGCAGCGGACGGGACGGGGGGCACAATGAGCAGTTCTTC
TRBJ2-3 . TRBV6-4 . CASSDRVDTDTQYF TGTGCCAGCAGTGACAGGGTGGACACAGATACGCAGTATTTT
TRBJ2-7 many TRBV18 . CASSPPDVRGEQYF TGTGCCAGCTCACCACCGGATGTCAGGGGAGAGCAGTACTTC
TRBJ1-1 . TRBV4-1 . CASSPRRNTEAFF TGCGCCAGCAGCCCCCGCAGGAACACTGAAGCTTTCTTT